One and the same sample provided the 27 T cell receptor beta chains below, sequenced in a study of T cells after yellow fever vaccination. In TCRdb, the 5' RACE reads were re-called with MiXCR into one record per CDR3 protein. Of some 80,000 distinct CDR3 sequences in the sample, more than 10% are singletons; the top ten hold around 23%. The sample in question was CD8+ T cells not binding an NS4B(214-222) dextramer, sorted from PBMCs, obtained 21 days after the first yellow fever vaccination. The receptors shown here come from a man between 18 and 35 years old who received the YFV17D yellow fever vaccine.

This clonotype has more than one count but fewer than ten. The junction differs from germline at one of its ends, possibly a read error. The J gene is TRBJ2-5, the V gene TRBV29-1, with TRBD1 matching over 9 bases. CDR1 is SQVTM and CDR2 is ANQGSEA in the germline V gene. This CDR3 is 16 amino acids long. The CDR3 reads CSVEEGTGKYQETQYF. In DNA, the CDR3 is TGCAGCGTCGAAGAAGGGACAGGGAAGTACCAAGAGACCCAGTACTTC.

This clonotype was detected a few times. The CDR3 region has the DNA TGTGCCAGCAGTTACTCCAGGATGGGGAGCTCCTACGAGCAGTACGTC. Translated: CASSYSRMGSSYEQYV. This chain links TRBV6-2 or TRBV6-3 with TRBJ2-7, with D possibly matching TRBD2 (5 bases). Trimming stripped 0 bases from V and 0 bases from J, with 12 bases between. The germline V gene has CDR1 MNHEY and CDR2 SVGEGT. The CDR3 contains 16 residues.

Only a few counts were recorded for this clonotype. The chain recombines TRBV12-3 or TRBV12-4 with TRBJ2-7; 8 positions agree with TRBD1. The CDR3 loop spans 14 amino acids. Germline trimming cut 3 bases from V and 4 bases from J; bases unmatched to any gene: 5. This CDR3 is CASSLAQGAYEQYF. DNA of the CDR3: TGTGCCAGCAGTTTGGCCCAGGGGGCGTACGAGCAGTACTTC.

This clonotype was recorded at least ten times. The chain links TRBV6-2 or TRBV6-3 to TRBJ2-3; D unclear. Germline CDR1 is MNHEY and CDR2 is SVGEGT. V was shortened by 1 base and J by 2 bases, with 7 bases between the two germline ends. This CDR3 has 14 residues. In nucleotides, the CDR3 is TGTGCCAGCAGTTACTGGAAGGTCACAGATACGCAGTATTTT. As protein: CASSYWKVTDTQYF.

This clonotype appeared a few times. CDR3 in DNA: TGCAGCGCCAAGGGGGTAGCAACTAATGAAAAACTGTTTTTT. As protein: CSAKGVATNEKLFF. The V gene is TRBV20-1, the J gene TRBJ1-4, with D maybe TRBD1 (6 bases). There are 14 residues in the CDR3. Germline V gives CDR1 DFQATT, CDR2 SNEGSKA (reference sequence).

This chain joins TRBV5-5 and TRBJ2-4; weak D call: TRBD2 (6 bases). The CDR3 totals 13 residues. V lost 4 bases, J lost 12 bases, and 17 bases lay in between. Germline V gives CDR1 SGHKS, CDR2 YYEKEE (reference sequence). CDR3 in amino acids: CASSRHLRTNQYF. CDR3 sequence (DNA): TGTGCCAGCAGCAGGCACCTGCGGACTAATCAGTACTTC.

This clonotype has only a few counts. This chain connects TRBV6-5 to TRBJ2-3; D perhaps matches TRBD1 (6 bases). CDR3 length equals 16 residues. V lost 6 bases to trimming and J lost 0 bases, with 16 bases between them. Looked up from germline, CDR1 is MNHEY and CDR2 is SVGAGI. CDR3 nucleotides: TGTGCCAGCAGCCTATACAGGGACCTTAGCACAGATACGCAGTATTTT. Translating it yields CASSLYRDLSTDTQYF.

This clonotype was seen repeatedly, ten times or more. The gene calls are TRBV12-3 or TRBV12-4 and TRBJ2-3, with D maybe TRBD2 (6 bases). This CDR3 is 15 amino acids long. The V end lost 6 bases, the J end lost 1 base, and 14 bases lay between the germline ends. The CDR3 reads CASSRGGDRTDTQYF. The CDR3 DNA reads as TGTGCCAGCAGCCGCGGCGGGGACCGCACAGATACGCAGTATTTT.

The genes are TRBV6-1 and TRBJ1-1; D ambiguous. Germline assignment: CDR1 MNHNS and CDR2 SASEGT. The CDR3 has 17 amino acids. The ends were cut back, 5 bases at V and 4 bases at J, with 23 bases in the middle. The CDR3 sequence: CASSNLPLYDGGTEAFF. The CDR3 region has the DNA TGTGCCAGCAGTAATCTCCCTTTGTATGATGGAGGCACTGAAGCTTTCTTT.

This clonotype has more than one count but fewer than ten. The chain links TRBV30 to TRBJ2-5, with D unclear. The CDR3 loop spans 15 amino acids. Germline loops: CDR1 GTSNPN, CDR2 SVGIG (reference sequence). V was pared by 4 bases and J by 4 bases, with 19 bases between. DNA of the CDR3: TGTGCCTGGACCCCCCGGACGGCAAGTGGAGAGACCCAGTACTTC. Protein: CAWTPRTASGETQYF.

The V gene is TRBV7-2, the J gene TRBJ1-1; 7 bases align to TRBD1. The CDR3 is 14 residues long. V was clipped by 4 bases and J by 7 bases; unmatched bases: 9. Germline V gene sequence: CDR1 SGHTA, CDR2 FQGNSA. CDR3 sequence: CASSSDTTGDEAFF. Written as DNA, the CDR3 is TGTGCCAGCAGCTCCGATACTACAGGGGATGAAGCTTTCTTT.

This clonotype has ten or more counts. The genes are TRBV29-1 and TRBJ2-1; tentative D call: TRBD1 (5 bases). The CDR3 sequence is 15 residues long. Germline-derived CDR1 and CDR2 are SQVTM and ANQGSEA. V was pared by 3 bases and J by 0 bases, with 12 bases between. The CDR3 loop reads CSVELGRSSYNEQFF. The DNA of the CDR3 is TGCAGCGTTGAGTTGGGGCGGAGCTCCTACAATGAGCAGTTCTTC.

The genes are TRBV3-1 and TRBJ2-5; D is unresolved. Germline V gene sequence: CDR1 LGHDT, CDR2 YNNKEL (reference sequence). This CDR3 contains 12 residues. V gave up 4 bases and J gave up 5 bases, with 8 bases separating them. CDR3 in amino acids: CASSPPEETQYF. Written as DNA, the CDR3 is TGTGCCAGCAGCCCACCTGAGGAGACCCAGTACTTC.

This clonotype was seen more than once but under ten times. V and J are TRBV21-1 and TRBJ1-1. TRBV21-1 is designated a pseudogene. The CDR3 loop spans 16 amino acids. CDR3 loop: CASSKGGEGSCTEAFF. CDR3 nucleotide sequence: TGTGCCAGCAGCAAAGGGGGGGAGGGTTCGTGCACTGAAGCTTTCTTT.

The genes are TRBV27 and TRBJ2-7, with D possibly matching TRBD1 (6 bases). CDR3 length equals 13 residues. Trimming removed 2 bases at V and 5 bases at J, with 10 bases between. CDR1 and CDR2 from the germline V gene are MNHEY and SMNVEV (reference sequence). The CDR3: CASSLTGYHEQYF. The CDR3 DNA reads TGTGCCAGCAGTTTAACAGGGTACCACGAGCAGTACTTC.

This sequence joins TRBV3-1 and TRBJ2-3; TRBD1 is a possible D gene (6 bases). Looked up from germline, CDR1 is LGHDT and CDR2 is YNNKEL (reference sequence). The CDR3 is 17 residues long. Trimming removed 0 bases from V and 2 bases from J, with 15 bases in between. The CDR3 coding sequence is TGTGCCAGCAGCCAAGAAACCGGGACATTGGACACAGATACGCAGTATTTT. Protein sequence: CASSQETGTLDTDTQYF.

This chain uses TRBV29-1 with TRBJ2-7, with D possibly being TRBD2 (6 bases). From germline, CDR1 is SQVTM and CDR2 ANQGSEA. This CDR3 region has 13 residues. V dropped 4 bases and J dropped 2 bases, with 12 bases sitting between them. CDR3 region: CSVVASETYEQYF. The CDR3 nucleotides read TGCAGCGTTGTGGCTAGCGAAACCTACGAGCAGTACTTC.

This clonotype occurred a few times. This sequence joins TRBV12-3 or TRBV12-4 and TRBJ2-1; D tentatively reads TRBD1 or TRBD2 (6 bases each). The CDR3 has 14 residues. Trimming took 6 bases from V and 6 from J, leaving 15 bases between them. CDR3 loop: CASRTVGGLNEQFF. CDR3 sequence (DNA): TGTGCCAGCAGGACAGTGGGGGGCCTCAATGAGCAGTTCTTC.

This clonotype was counted between two and nine times. The CDR3 spells CASSEFGGSYEQYF. Here the CDR3 DNA reads TGTGCCAGCAGTGAGTTCGGGGGTAGTTACGAGCAGTACTTC. The chain links TRBV2 to TRBJ2-7; D might be TRBD2 (6 bases). The V gene's germline CDR1 is SNHLY and CDR2 FYNNEI. Trimming removed 3 bases from V and 4 bases from J, with 13 bases in between. The CDR3 spans 14 residues.

Regarding this clonotype: At one boundary the junction diverges from the germline segment, which might be a read error. V and J are TRBV25-1 and TRBJ1-4; no clear D gene. The CDR3 is 15 amino acids. The germline gives CDR1 MGHDK, CDR2 SYGVNS. The CDR3, as DNA: TGTGCCAGCACCACCGTCGGGGTATTGGGTGAAAAGCTGTTTTTT. This sequence encodes CASTTVGVLGEKLFF.

This clonotype was seen only a few times. The rearrangement uses TRBV13 and TRBJ1-1, with D uncertain. The V end lost 5 bases, the J end lost 1 base, and 5 bases lay between the germline ends. The V gene's germline CDR1 is PRHDT and CDR2 FYEKMQ (reference sequence). The CDR3 length is 12 residues. This chain's CDR3 is CASSESNTEAFF. Written as DNA, the CDR3 is TGTGCCAGCAGCGAATCGAACACTGAAGCTTTCTTT.

This clonotype showed up many times. The chain couples TRBV12-3 or TRBV12-4 to TRBJ2-7; tentatively, D is TRBD1 (6 bases). V lost 4 bases, J lost 3 bases, and 16 bases lay in between. The CDR3 length is 15 residues. The CDR3 bases are TGTGCCAGCAGTTCGGACAGAGAAGTACTCTACGAGCAGTACTTC. This translates into CASSSDREVLYEQYF.

This clonotype occurred a few times. This chain connects TRBV9 to TRBJ2-4, with 10 bases aligning to TRBD1. The V gene end was trimmed by 4 bases and the J gene end by 4 bases; junction bases not matched to a gene: 8. From germline, CDR1 is SGDLS and CDR2 YYNGEE. The CDR3 spans 16 residues. This CDR3 is CASSSRRGQGKNIQYF. CDR3 nucleotides: TGTGCCAGCAGCTCCCGAAGGGGACAGGGGAAAAACATTCAGTACTTC.

This clonotype was recorded a few times. CDR3 nucleotides: TGTGCCAGCAGCTTAAATCCGTCCTACAATGAGCAGTTCTTC. Translation: CASSLNPSYNEQFF. The V and J genes are TRBV7-3 and TRBJ2-1, with D hard to call. The length of the CDR3 is 14 residues. Trimming pared 1 base from V and 1 base from J, leaving 5 bases between. Looked up from germline, CDR1 is SGHTA and CDR2 is FQGTGA.

J is TRBJ1-2 and V is TRBV12-5; the D is unclear. Germline values: CDR1 LGHNT, CDR2 FRNRAP. The CDR3 sequence is 14 residues long. Between the trimmed V and J ends, which lost 5 bases and 7 bases, there was a span of 17 bases. The CDR3 DNA reads as TGTGCTAGTGGTACTCAGACTGCCCGAGGTGGCTACACCTTC. This codes for CASGTQTARGGYTF.

This clonotype was detected only once. The chain links TRBV28 to TRBJ2-7, with D possibly being TRBD2 (6 bases). Germline V gene sequence: CDR1 MDHEN, CDR2 SYDVKM. Trimming removed 3 bases at V and 4 bases at J, with 13 bases between. CDR3 length: 14 residues. In nucleotides, the CDR3 is TGTGCCAGCAGTTTTGGTAACGGGGGTTACGAGCAGTACGTC. Translation gives CASSFGNGGYEQYV.

V gene TRBV7-6 combines with J gene TRBJ2-2; D remains ambiguous. Germline CDR1 is SGHVS and CDR2 is FNYEAQ. There are 15 residues in the CDR3. V lost 0 bases and J 4 bases, leaving 9 bases between the germline ends. This chain's CDR3 is CASSLAGQLTGELFF. The DNA for the CDR3 is TGTGCCAGCAGCTTAGCCGGCCAGCTCACCGGGGAGCTGTTTTTT. Combining the CDR3 with reference TRBV7-6 and TRBJ2-2 gives the whole variable domain GAGVSQSPRYKVTKRGQDVALRCDPISGHVSLYWYRQALGQGPEFLTYFNYEAQQDKSGLPNDRFSAERPEGSISTLTIQRTEQRDSAMYRCASSLAGQLTGELFFGEGSRLTVL.